This entry concerns a single TCR beta chain. V lost 1 base to trimming and J lost 1 base, with 5 bases between them. The germline CDR1 and CDR2 sequences are SGHRS and YFSETQ. The CDR3 is made up of 13 amino acids. The sample belongs to a study of blood T cell repertoires in COVID-19. At the level of the study: Samples came from the United States, Italy and Spain, spanning acute and convalescent COVID-19. From T cells, B-cell-depleted T cells, or PBMCs came the material, which was cDNA or gDNA.

Authors' processing steps: Amplification of reference gene primers provided the estimated nucleated cell counts. TCRdb keeps only in-frame clones here, not all; method: immunoSEQ multiplex PCR. That table supplies the V and J calls and clone size; D and trimming were determined from the DNA. The table has 97,000 or so clones, 70% to 90% seen once. The specimen sequenced was peripheral blood. The J gene is TRBJ1-2, the V gene TRBV5-1; D unclear. The sequence was obtained from a man in his fifties or sixties with active COVID-19. CDR3 nucleotides: TGCGCCAGCAGCTTGCACGGTAACTATGGCTACACCTTC. It translates to CASSLHGNYGYTF.